The sequence of this T cell receptor (beta chain) was determined in a study of shared clonotypes between healthy human individuals. Study-wide findings and caveats: Having only a few donors restricted how much genetic and exposure-history diversity was captured. Larger richness was generally estimated for naive than memory subsets.

CDR1 MNHNS and CDR2 SASEGT come from the germline V gene. Trimming removed 6 bases from V and 2 bases from J; junction bases left unmatched: 7. There are 14 residues in the CDR3. For this clone: Its matching antigen is unknown.

Each sorted subset replicate got 200 ng genomic DNA, 25,000 to 35,000 genomes. The authors' processing: Filtering differed since immunoSEQ provided only junctions, with no quality scores. TCRdb's copy holds only in-frame clones and misses some; the assay was immunoSEQ multiplex PCR. V and J calls and clone size are those listed in that table; D and trimming were worked out from the DNA. The table records around 350,000 clones, roughly 80% of them present only once. The chain combines TRBV6-1 with TRBJ2-7; 7 nucleotides align to TRBD1. Source material: memory CD4+ T cells sorted from blood. As for subset: CD45RA-negative fraction. The origin of this receptor is a man aged 25 to 40 in good health. The CDR3 spells CASSQGGDPYEQYF. As DNA, the CDR3 is TGTGCCAGCAGCCAAGGGGGCGACCCCTACGAGCAGTACTTC.